These T cell receptor beta chains were read from a single sample in a study of CD8 T cells in ankylosing spondylitis. Using its own MiXCR run on the 5' RACE reads, TCRdb lists one record per CDR3 protein. The table records a few hundred thousand distinct CDR3 sequences, approximately 20% of them present only once. The sequencing input was blood, either unsorted or a sorted T cell fraction (not recorded which). These receptors all stem from a male donor with ankylosing spondylitis. The CDR3 runs from the conserved cysteine through the conserved F or W. Each record gives: J gene, D gene, V gene, clone size, CDR3 protein, CDR3 DNA. A D gene is named only where the DNA matches it firmly. Some rows have no size entry. The others give once, few or many, or a class for an expanded clone.

>TRBJ1-1|NA|TRBV7-9|few
CASSLISTEAFF
TGTGCCAGCAGCTTAATTAGCACTGAAGCTTTCTTT
>TRBJ2-3|TRBD2|TRBV5-4|few
CASSLGGRGGRTDTQYF
TGTGCCAGCAGCTTGGGAGGCCGGGGGGGAAGAACAGATACGCAGTATTTT
>TRBJ2-3|TRBD2|TRBV10-3|NA
CAINDPTSGFTDTQYF
TGTGCCATCAACGACCCGACTAGCGGTTTCACAGATACGCAGTATTTT
>TRBJ2-2|TRBD2|TRBV5-1|few
CASSATSGNTGELFF
TGCGCCAGCAGCGCTACTAGCGGGAACACCGGGGAGCTGTTTTTT
>TRBJ2-4|NA|TRBV4-1|few
CASSQLRLAKNIQYF
TGCGCCAGCAGCCAGCTCCGGTTAGCCAAAAACATTCAGTACTTC
>TRBJ2-3|NA|TRBV6-5|NA
CASYRTADTQYF
TGTGCCAGCTATCGCACGGCAGATACGCAGTATTTT
>TRBJ2-3|TRBD2|TRBV28|NA
CASSSGGPGYTQYF
TGTGCCAGCTCCTCGGGAGGGCCGGGGTATACGCAGTATTTT
>TRBJ2-3|TRBD2|TRBV20-1|NA
CSARPLAGVVDTQYF
TGCAGTGCTAGGCCTCTAGCGGGAGTTGTAGATACGCAGTATTTT
>TRBJ2-7|TRBD2|TRBV4-1|few
CASSQGTSGSFIYEQYF
TGCGCCAGCAGCCAAGGGACTAGCGGGAGTTTCATTTACGAGCAGTACTTC
>TRBJ2-7|TRBD2|TRBV7-2|NA
CASSLTSGRPREQYF
TGTGCCAGCAGCTTAACTAGCGGGAGACCCCGCGAGCAGTACTTC
>TRBJ2-1|NA|TRBV21-1|few
CASSKPKGADHEKQFF
TGTGCCAGCAGCAAACCTAAGGGGGCGGACCACGAAAAGCAGTTCTTC
>TRBJ1-5|NA|TRBV7-2|few
CASSWRTGLSNQPQHF
TGTGCCAGCAGTTGGCGAACAGGGCTTAGCAATCAGCCCCAGCATTTT
>TRBJ2-7|TRBD2|TRBV6-2/TRBV6-3|NA
CASSYSPQLAGAYEQYF
TGTGCCAGCAGTTACTCCCCGCAACTAGCGGGGGCTTACGAGCAGTACTTC
>TRBJ1-3|TRBD1|TRBV5-1|NA
CASSLVGTDGNTIYF
TGCGCCAGCAGCTTGGTAGGGACAGATGGAAACACCATATATTTT
>TRBJ2-3|NA|TRBV10-3|NA
CAISESGERIDTQYF
TGTGCCATCAGTGAGTCGGGAGAGAGGATAGATACGCAGTATTTT
>TRBJ1-5|NA|TRBV28|few
CASSNPGGFGYQPQHF
TGTGCCAGCAGTAATCCCGGGGGGTTTGGGTATCAGCCCCAGCATTTT
>TRBJ2-5|TRBD2|TRBV6-4|NA
CASSETSGSLETQYF
TGTGCCAGCAGTGAGACTAGCGGGAGTCTAGAGACCCAGTACTTC
>TRBJ2-7|TRBD2|TRBV4-2|few
CASSQAGTIAYEQYF
TGTGCCAGCAGCCAGGCCGGGACTATCGCCTACGAGCAGTACTTC
>TRBJ1-1|TRBD1|TRBV6-1|many
CASSASPTGSTEAFF
TGTGCCAGCAGTGCGTCGCCGACAGGGTCCACTGAAGCTTTCTTT
>TRBJ2-1|TRBD1|TRBV29-1|many
CSAERTGGYNEQFF
TGCAGCGCTGAAAGGACAGGGGGCTACAATGAGCAGTTCTTC
>TRBJ2-5|NA|TRBV20-1|many
CSASGQETQYF
TGCAGTGCTAGCGGCCAAGAGACCCAGTACTTC
>TRBJ2-1|NA|TRBV29-1|many
CSRKGHYNEQFF
TGCAGCAGGAAGGGACATTACAATGAGCAGTTCTTC
>TRBJ2-7|TRBD2|TRBV3-1|NA
CASSQARLAYEQYF
TGTGCCAGCAGCCAAGCAAGACTAGCGTACGAGCAGTACTTC
>TRBJ2-7|TRBD1|TRBV29-1|few
CSVDGDSSYEQYF
TGCAGCGTCGACGGGGACAGCTCCTACGAGCAGTACTTC
>TRBJ2-1|NA|TRBV11-2|NA
CASRHTAARTSNEQFF
TGTGCCAGCAGGCATACAGCGGCGCGGACGTCCAATGAGCAGTTCTTC
>TRBJ2-7|NA|TRBV29-1|many
CSVGDDYEQYF
TGCAGCGTAGGGGACGACTACGAGCAGTACTTC
>TRBJ2-7|TRBD2|TRBV20-1|NA
CSARPGLAVSYEQYF
TGCAGTGCTAGACCGGGACTAGCGGTATCCTACGAGCAGTACTTC
>TRBJ2-2|NA|TRBV11-3|NA
CASSGSGAGELFF
TGTGCCAGCAGCGGGTCGGGGGCCGGGGAGCTGTTTTTT
>TRBJ2-1|NA|TRBV21-1|NA
CASSKRQGIDNEQFF
TGTGCCAGCAGCAAGAGACAGGGTATCGACAATGAGCAGTTCTTC